This T cell receptor (beta chain) appears in the sequencing data of a study of blood T cell repertoires in COVID-19. Study-wide background: Both acute and convalescent COVID-19 samples were obtained from the United States, Italy and Spain. T cells, B-cell-depleted T cells, or PBMCs provided the cDNA or gDNA that served as material.

From germline, CDR1 is SEHNR and CDR2 FQNEAQ (reference sequence). Unmatched junction bases numbered 7, after V lost 6 bases and J lost 4 bases. CDR3 size: 14 residues. Per the study methods: Reference gene primer amplification gave nucleated cell count estimates. TCRdb's copy holds only in-frame clones and misses some; the assay was immunoSEQ multiplex PCR. Clone size and the V and J calls come from that table; the DNA yielded D and trimming. The data contain nearly 200,000 clones, around four fifths of them singletons. This clone was picked up a small number of times. Other DNA sequences in this sample translate to the same CDR3.

The sequenced sample was peripheral blood. The receptor was derived from a human donor with acute or convalescent COVID-19. The donor label of this sample is uncertain. The gene calls are TRBV7-9 and TRBJ1-2; 8 nucleotides line up with TRBD1. The CDR3 region has the DNA TGTGCCAGCAGACCCCTAACAGGGGGCTATGGCTACACCTTC. This translates into CASRPLTGGYGYTF.